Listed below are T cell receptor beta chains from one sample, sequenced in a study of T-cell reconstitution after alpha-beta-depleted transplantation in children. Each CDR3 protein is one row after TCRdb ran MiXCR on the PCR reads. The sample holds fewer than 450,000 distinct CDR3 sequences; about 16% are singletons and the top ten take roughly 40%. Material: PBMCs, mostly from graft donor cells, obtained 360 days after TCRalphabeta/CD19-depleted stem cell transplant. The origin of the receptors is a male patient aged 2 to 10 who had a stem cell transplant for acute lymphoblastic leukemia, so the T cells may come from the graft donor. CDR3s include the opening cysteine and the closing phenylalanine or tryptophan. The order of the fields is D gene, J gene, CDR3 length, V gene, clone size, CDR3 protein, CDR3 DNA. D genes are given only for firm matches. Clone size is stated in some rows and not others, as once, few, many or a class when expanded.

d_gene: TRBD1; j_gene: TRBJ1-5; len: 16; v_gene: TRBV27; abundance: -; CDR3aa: CASSLTGFYSNQPQHF; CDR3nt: TGTGCCAGCAGTCTGACAGGGTTTTATAGCAATCAGCCCCAGCATTTT
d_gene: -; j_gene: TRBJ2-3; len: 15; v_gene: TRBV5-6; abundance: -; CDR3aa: CASSFLGREQDTQYF; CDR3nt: TGTGCCAGCAGCTTTTTAGGTCGGGAGCAAGATACGCAGTATTTT
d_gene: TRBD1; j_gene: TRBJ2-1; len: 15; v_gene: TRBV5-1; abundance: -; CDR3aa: CASSARDRGDHEQFF; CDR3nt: TGCGCCAGCAGCGCCCGGGACAGGGGTGATCATGAGCAGTTCTTC
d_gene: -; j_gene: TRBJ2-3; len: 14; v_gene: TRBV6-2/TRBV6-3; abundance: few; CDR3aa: CASSYRRVADTQYF; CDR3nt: TGTGCCAGCAGTTACCGCAGGGTGGCAGATACGCAGTATTTT
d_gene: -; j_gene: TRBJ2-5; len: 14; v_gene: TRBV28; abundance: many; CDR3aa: CASSLVGGPETQYF; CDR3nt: TGTGCCAGCAGTTTAGTCGGCGGTCCGGAGACCCAGTACTTC
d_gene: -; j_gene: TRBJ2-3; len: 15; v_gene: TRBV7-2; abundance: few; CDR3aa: CASSLAGEVTDTQYF; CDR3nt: TGTGCCAGCAGCTTAGCGGGAGAGGTAACAGATACGCAGTATTTT
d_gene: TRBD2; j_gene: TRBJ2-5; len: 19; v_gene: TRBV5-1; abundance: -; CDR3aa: CASSFSKLGTSGIGGTQYF; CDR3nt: TGCGCCAGCAGCTTCTCTAAACTCGGGACTAGCGGGATCGGTGGGACCCAGTACTTC
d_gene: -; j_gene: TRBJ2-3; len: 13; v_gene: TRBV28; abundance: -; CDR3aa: CASSLVDTDTQYF; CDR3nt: TGTGCCAGCAGTTTGGTAGACACAGATACGCAGTATTTT
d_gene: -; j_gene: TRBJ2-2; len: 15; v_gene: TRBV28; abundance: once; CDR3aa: CASSLRGRRGGELFF; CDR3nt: TGTGCCAGCAGTCTCAGGGGACGGCGTGGGGGGGAGCTGTTTTTT
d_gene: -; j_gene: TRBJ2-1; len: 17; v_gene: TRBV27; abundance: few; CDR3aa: CASSLGGWFSSYNEQFF; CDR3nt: TGTGCCAGCAGTTTAGGGGGTTGGTTTAGCTCCTACAATGAGCAGTTCTTC
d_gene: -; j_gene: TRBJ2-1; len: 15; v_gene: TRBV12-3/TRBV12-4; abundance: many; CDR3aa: CASTRGTPSYNEQFF; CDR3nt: TGTGCCAGCACCCGGGGGACTCCTTCCTACAATGAGCAGTTCTTC
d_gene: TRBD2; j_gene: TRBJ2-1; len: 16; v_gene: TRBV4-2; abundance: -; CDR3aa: CASSQEPGTSGGEQFF; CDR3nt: TGTGCCAGCAGCCAAGAACCCGGGACTAGCGGGGGTGAGCAGTTCTTC
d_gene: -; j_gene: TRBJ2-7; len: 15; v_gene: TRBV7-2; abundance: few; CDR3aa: CASSSPGLVLYEQYF; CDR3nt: TGTGCCAGCAGCTCTCCGGGACTTGTTCTCTACGAGCAGTACTTC
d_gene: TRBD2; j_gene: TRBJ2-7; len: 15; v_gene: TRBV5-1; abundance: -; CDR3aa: CASGVGGSTAYEQYF; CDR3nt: TGCGCCAGCGGGGTAGGCGGGAGCACGGCCTACGAGCAGTACTTC
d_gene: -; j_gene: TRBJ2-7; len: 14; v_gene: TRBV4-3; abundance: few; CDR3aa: CASSQDGGEHEQYF; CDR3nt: TGCGCCAGCAGCCAAGACGGAGGGGAACACGAGCAGTACTTC
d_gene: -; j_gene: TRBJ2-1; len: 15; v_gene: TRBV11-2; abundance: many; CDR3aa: CASRKLIGRVNEQFF; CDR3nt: TGTGCCAGCAGGAAATTAATCGGCAGGGTCAATGAGCAGTTCTTC
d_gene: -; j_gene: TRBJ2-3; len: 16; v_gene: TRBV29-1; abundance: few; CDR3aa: CSVEDRGTPSTDTQYF; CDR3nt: TGCAGCGTTGAAGATCGAGGGACCCCTAGCACAGATACGCAGTATTTT